The 6 T cell receptor beta chains listed next were all sequenced from one sample in a study of T cell responses to AZD1222 COVID-19 vaccine (dated by TCRdb to 2020 to 2023). This specimen's time point label, interpreted: baseline before first vaccination. The sample's treatment or condition label, decoded: meningococcal conjugate vaccine given as trial control. Receptor amplification or capture employed the immunoSEQ multiplex PCR assay. TCRdb carries this immuneACCESS record with in-frame sequences only. Its versions omit some clonotypes, under half of them owing to an unresolved V gene in the studies checked, with the rest unexplained. The sample table shows 200,000 or so clones, and about nine tenths are seen once. Less than 3% of the sample comes from the top ten. Sequencing was performed on peripheral blood, taken on day 0 of MenACWY control vaccination. The origin of the receptors is an adult in good health.

The chain employs TRBV25-1 and TRBJ2-1, with 10 bases fitting TRBD2. The J segment lost 5 bases and the V segment lost 3 bases, leaving 7 bases of the junction unmatched. Germline V gives CDR1 MGHDK, CDR2 SYGVNS. CDR3 length: 16 residues. DNA for the CDR3: TGTGCCAGCAGTGACCGCACACTAGCGGGGAACAATGAGCAGTTCTTC. Residues: CASSDRTLAGNNEQFF.

This clone was observed a few times. The chain couples TRBV7-2 to TRBJ1-2, with D perhaps matching TRBD1 (5 bases). This CDR3 has 13 amino acids. Trimming cost V 2 bases and J 8 bases, with 12 bases left between them. Germline lookup yields CDR1 SGHTA and CDR2 FQGNSA. The CDR3 region is CASSLMRGRGYTF. The DNA for the CDR3 is TGTGCCAGCAGCTTAATGCGGGGCCGCGGCTACACCTTC.

The chain combines TRBV24-1 with TRBJ2-5; TRBD2 agrees at 7 bases. Germline assignment: CDR1 KGHDR and CDR2 SFDVKD. V dropped 5 bases and J dropped 1; count of bases not matched to a gene: 3. The CDR3 consists of 14 residues. CDR3 sequence: CATSVAGLQETQYF. The DNA for the CDR3 is TGTGCCACCAGTGTAGCGGGCCTCCAAGAGACCCAGTACTTC.

The chain recombines TRBV27 with TRBJ1-2; 8 positions agree with TRBD1. The V gene end was trimmed by 9 bases and the J gene end by 4 bases; junction bases not matched to a gene: 7. Germline CDR1 reads MNHEY; CDR2 reads SMNVEV (reference sequence). CDR3 length equals 13 residues. The CDR3 loop is CASGGQGLYGYTF. CDR3 nucleotides: TGTGCCAGTGGAGGACAGGGCCTCTATGGCTACACCTTC.

The chain combines TRBV9 with TRBJ2-1; possibly TRBD1 for D (6 bases). CDR1 is SGDLS, CDR2 YYNGEE, per germline. Trimming took off 0 bases at V and 0 bases at J, with 7 bases between the two ends. This CDR3 region has 15 residues. Written as DNA, the CDR3 is TGTGCCAGCAGCGTAGGAGGGGGCTCCTACAATGAGCAGTTCTTC. Translating gives CASSVGGGSYNEQFF.

The chain carries TRBV10-3 and TRBJ2-2; TRBD2 matches 9 bases. V lost 5 bases and J lost 2; bases outside the gene matches: 3. The CDR3 has 15 residues. Germline CDR1 reads ENHRY; CDR2 reads SYGVKD. In DNA, the CDR3 is TGTGCCATCAGTCGGACTAGCGACAACACCGGGGAGCTGTTTTTT. This translates into CAISRTSDNTGELFF.